This T cell receptor beta chain derives from a study of response to subunit inactivated influenza vaccine. Trimming took off 6 bases at V and 0 bases at J, with 11 bases between the two ends. This CDR3 is 13 amino acids long. The germline V gene has CDR1 DFQATT and CDR2 SNEGSKA (reference sequence). In TCRdb, the RT-PCR reads were re-called with MiXCR into one record per CDR3 protein. The sample has about 520,000 distinct CDR3 sequences, around 25% seen once. This clonotype originated in a man aged 50 or older who received an inactivated influenza vaccine. This material consisted of CD4+ T cells sorted from PBMCs, taken roughly 5 days after vaccination. The chain combines TRBV20-1 with TRBJ1-2, with no clear D. The CDR3 DNA follows: TGCAGTGCCATGGTCTCAACTAACTATGGCTACACCTTC. Protein sequence: CSAMVSTNYGYTF.